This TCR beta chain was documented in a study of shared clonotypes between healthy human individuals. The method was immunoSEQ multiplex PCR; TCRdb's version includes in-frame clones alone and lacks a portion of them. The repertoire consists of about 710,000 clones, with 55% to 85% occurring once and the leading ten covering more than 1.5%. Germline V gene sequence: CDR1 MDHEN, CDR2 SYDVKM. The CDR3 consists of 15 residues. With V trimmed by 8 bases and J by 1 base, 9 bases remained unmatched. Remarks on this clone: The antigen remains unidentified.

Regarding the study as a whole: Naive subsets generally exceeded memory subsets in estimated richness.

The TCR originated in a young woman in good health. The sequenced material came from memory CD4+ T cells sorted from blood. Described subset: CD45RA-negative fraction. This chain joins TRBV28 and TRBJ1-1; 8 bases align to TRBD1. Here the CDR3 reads CASRPPDRGNTEAFF. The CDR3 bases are TGTGCCAGCCGACCCCCCGACAGGGGGAACACTGAAGCTTTCTTT.